A selection of T cell receptor beta chains follows, all from one sample in a study of T cell responses to AZD1222 COVID-19 vaccine. Data came from immunoSEQ multiplex PCR; TCRdb stores just in-frame clones and leaves some out. The sample has about 180,000 clones; 87% are singletons. Sequenced material: peripheral blood, taken on day 0 of AZD1222 vaccination. These receptors were taken from an adult in good health. CDR3s include the opening cysteine and the closing phenylalanine or tryptophan. Each record gives: V gene, D gene, clone size, J gene, CDR3 protein, CDR3 DNA. The D gene is left open where the match is weak. Rows may omit the clone size; those that give it use once, few, many or a size class.

>TRBV7-3|NA|NA|TRBJ1-1
CASSFLGGRESTEAFF
TGTGCCAGCAGCTTCCTCGGCGGCAGGGAGTCCACTGAAGCTTTCTTT
>TRBV3-1/TRBV3-2|TRBD1|once|TRBJ1-4
CASSPTGDRYLATNEKLFF
TGTGCCAGCAGCCCTACTGGGGACAGGTATCTTGCAACTAATGAAAAACTGTTTTTT
>TRBV5-5|TRBD1|few|TRBJ1-3
CASNTGQSLGNTIYF
TGTGCCAGCAACACGGGACAGTCCCTGGGAAACACCATATATTTT
>TRBV6-6|TRBD2|NA|TRBJ2-7
CASSLGLAGRGSYEQYF
TGTGCCAGCAGTCTAGGACTAGCGGGGAGGGGGAGTTACGAGCAGTACTTC
>TRBV2|NA|NA|TRBJ1-5
CASSVGRGDQPQHF
TGTGCCAGCAGTGTAGGGAGGGGGGATCAGCCCCAGCATTTT
>TRBV30|NA|once|TRBJ1-6
CACVRGDNSPLHF
TGTGCCTGCGTGCGGGGAGATAATTCACCCCTCCACTTT
>TRBV11-3|NA|NA|TRBJ1-5
CASSFRRYNQPQHF
TGTGCCAGCAGCTTCCGCCGTTACAATCAGCCCCAGCATTTT
>TRBV5-1|TRBD1|NA|TRBJ1-1
CASSLVAGGSEAFF
TGCGCCAGCAGCTTGGTGGCAGGGGGGAGTGAAGCTTTCTTT
>TRBV3-1/TRBV3-2|NA|NA|TRBJ1-1
CASSHAGRQSFF
TGTGCCAGCAGCCACGCGGGGAGACAGTCATTCTTT
>TRBV6-5|NA|NA|TRBJ1-2
CASSYPNREGYTF
TGTGCCAGCAGTTACCCAAACCGGGAAGGCTACACCTTC
>TRBV5-4|TRBD1|NA|TRBJ2-7
CASSLNQGVSYEQYF
TGTGCCAGCAGCTTGAACCAGGGGGTTTCCTACGAGCAGTACTTC
>TRBV6-5|NA|NA|TRBJ1-2
CASLISRGAGGYTF
TGTGCCAGCCTCATTTCGAGGGGGGCTGGAGGCTACACCTTC
>TRBV5-1|NA|NA|TRBJ1-1
CASSLLGRGDTEAFF
TGCGCCAGCAGCTTGCTCGGCAGGGGAGACACTGAAGCTTTCTTT
>TRBV5-1|NA|NA|TRBJ2-7
CASSLGQVAEQYF
TGCGCCAGCAGCTTGGGACAGGTCGCCGAGCAGTACTTC
>TRBV9|NA|few|TRBJ1-6
CASSVGRAGNSPLHF
TGTGCCAGCAGCGTAGGCAGGGCTGGGAATTCACCCCTCCACTTT
>TRBV5-1|NA|NA|TRBJ1-1
CASSLVGGVNTEAFF
TGCGCCAGCAGCTTGGTGGGAGGGGTGAACACTGAAGCTTTCTTT
>TRBV2|NA|NA|TRBJ2-7
CASSRGGSSYEQYF
TGTGCCAGCTCGAGGGGGGGTTCTAGCTACGAGCAGTACTTC
>TRBV30|NA|NA|TRBJ1-2
CAWSVSLGTLYGYTF
TGTGCCTGGAGTGTAAGCCTCGGGACACTATATGGCTACACCTTC
>TRBV19|TRBD2|NA|TRBJ2-3
CASSWREYSTDTQYF
TGTGCCAGTAGTTGGCGGGAGTATAGCACAGATACGCAGTATTTT
>TRBV6-5|NA|NA|TRBJ1-2
CASRATAFYGYTF
TGTGCCAGCAGAGCGACAGCGTTCTATGGCTACACCTTC
>TRBV5-1|NA|NA|TRBJ2-3
CASSLATVTTDTQYF
TGCGCCAGCAGCTTGGCCACGGTGACCACAGATACGCAGTATTTT
>TRBV27|NA|NA|TRBJ1-1
CASSPLDPARSGTEAFF
TGTGCCAGCAGTCCCCTAGACCCCGCGCGGTCGGGCACTGAAGCTTTCTTT
>TRBV29-1|NA|NA|TRBJ1-2
CSVGSRRVGGGYTF
TGCAGCGTTGGATCGCGCAGGGTCGGTGGTGGCTACACCTTC
>TRBV3-1/TRBV3-2|TRBD1|NA|TRBJ1-5
CASSLGQRNQPQHF
TGTGCCAGCAGCCTGGGACAGCGGAATCAGCCCCAGCATTTT
>TRBV12-3/TRBV12-4|NA|NA|TRBJ2-3
CASSFPGTDTQYF
TGTGCCAGCAGTTTCCCGGGGACAGATACGCAGTATTTT
>TRBV6-1|NA|NA|TRBJ1-2
CASSEAFGRGPHGYTF
TGTGCCAGCAGTGAAGCGTTTGGGAGAGGGCCACATGGCTACACCTTC